The rows below give T cell receptor beta chains drawn from one sample of a study of T-cell memory formation after mild COVID-19. MiXCR, applied by TCRdb to the 5' RACE reads, yields one record per CDR3 protein. The profile shows around 340,000 distinct CDR3 sequences, roughly 13% of them singletons. The sample comprised PBMCs or a T cell subset sorted from them (not recorded which). The source is a man younger than 35 who had mild COVID-19 (a few samples of this study predate the infection). Cell type and time point are not known. The CDR3 runs from the conserved cysteine through the conserved F or W. A D gene is named only where the DNA matches it firmly. The listing skips clone size in some rows; elsewhere it reads once, few, many or a size class.

TRBJ2-2	NA	TRBV24-1	NA	TGTGCCACCAGTGATTTGTTGGACAGGAACACCGGGGAGCTGTTTTTT	CATSDLLDRNTGELFF
TRBJ2-5	once	TRBV28	NA	TGTGCCAGCACCCCTACGGGACGTCAAGAGACCCAGTACTTC	CASTPTGRQETQYF
TRBJ2-3	few	TRBV30	TRBD2	TGTGCCTGGAGTGTGAGCGGGGGGCTCACAGATACGCAGTATTTT	CAWSVSGGLTDTQYF
TRBJ1-5	few	TRBV3-1	NA	TGTGCCAGCAGCCAAGGACACACGGTAAATCAGCCCCAGCATTTT	CASSQGHTVNQPQHF
TRBJ2-5	many	TRBV5-1	NA	TGCGCCAGCAGCTTGCAGGGCGCTGAGACCCAGTACTTC	CASSLQGAETQYF
TRBJ2-5	NA	TRBV6-5	TRBD2	TGTGCCAGCAGCGGTGGGACTAGCGGGGAGACCCAGTACTTC	CASSGGTSGETQYF
TRBJ1-1	few	TRBV11-2	TRBD1	TGTGCCAGCAGCGCAGGGGGTGTGTACACTGAAGCTTTCTTT	CASSAGGVYTEAFF
TRBJ2-1	NA	TRBV5-1	TRBD1	TGCGCCAGCAGCATTCAGCCGGGACAGGGTGGGGGTGAGCAGTTCTTC	CASSIQPGQGGGEQFF
TRBJ2-3	NA	TRBV11-2	TRBD1	TGTGCCAGCAGGCACAGGGGGCTTAGCACAGATACGCAGTATTTT	CASRHRGLSTDTQYF
TRBJ1-6	NA	TRBV4-3	TRBD1	TGCGCCAGCAGCCCACAGGGGCATAATTCACCCCTCCACTTT	CASSPQGHNSPLHF
TRBJ2-2	many	TRBV27	TRBD2	TGTGCCAGCAGTTTACAGGGAGGGACCGGGGAGCTGTTTTTT	CASSLQGGTGELFF
TRBJ2-5	NA	TRBV7-8	NA	TGTGCCAGCAGCCGAGGGACGAGCCAAGAGACCCAGTACTTC	CASSRGTSQETQYF
TRBJ1-2	few	TRBV27	TRBD1	TGTGCCAGCAGTTTATCGATCGGGCAGGGGGCTAACTATGGCTACACCTTC	CASSLSIGQGANYGYTF
TRBJ1-1	few	TRBV5-1	TRBD1	TGCGCCAGCAGCGTTGACCCCGGGACAGTGAACACTGAAGCTTTCTTT	CASSVDPGTVNTEAFF
TRBJ2-1	NA	TRBV5-1	NA	TGCGCCAGCAGCTTGGATCAGGGTGGTAGTCCTGGCAATGAGCAGTTCTTC	CASSLDQGGSPGNEQFF
TRBJ2-3	NA	TRBV5-1	NA	TGCGCCAGCAGCTTGTCCGTACAGGGAAATACGCAGTATTTT	CASSLSVQGNTQYF
TRBJ2-1	NA	TRBV4-1	NA	TGCGCCAGCAGCCAAGAAGGCAGACAGAAGCAGTTCTTC	CASSQEGRQKQFF
TRBJ1-2	few	TRBV20-1	NA	TGCAGCCACTCTACCCCAGGGAGCGACACCTTC	CSHSTPGSDTF
TRBJ1-2	few	TRBV6-5	NA	TGTGCCAGCAGACACACCAGGTCTGGAGGCTACACCTTC	CASRHTRSGGYTF
TRBJ2-7	few	TRBV2	NA	TGTGCCAGCAGTGAATCGTTCTACGAGCAGTACTTC	CASSESFYEQYF
TRBJ1-6	many	TRBV20-1	NA	TGCAGTGCTAGAGCCGAATTTAATTCACCCCTCCACTTT	CSARAEFNSPLHF
TRBJ1-4	NA	TRBV5-4	NA	TGTGCCAGCAGCTTGCCCACACAGGAAAAACTGTTTTTT	CASSLPTQEKLFF
TRBJ2-3	NA	TRBV20-1	NA	TGCAGTGCCCCACGCATCATCTCCGTGGATACGCAGTATTTT	CSAPRIISVDTQYF
TRBJ2-2	many	TRBV12-3/TRBV12-4	NA	TGTGCCAGCAGTTTAGGGCGGCTGGGGGAGCTGTTTTTT	CASSLGRLGELFF
TRBJ2-1	few	TRBV12-3/TRBV12-4	TRBD2	TGTGCCAGCAGTCCCCAGCGGGGGGGCACTGAGCAGTTCTTC	CASSPQRGGTEQFF
TRBJ1-1	few	TRBV20-1	NA	TGCAGTGCTGGAGGGGATCGCATGAACACTGAAGCTTTCTTT	CSAGGDRMNTEAFF
TRBJ2-3	many	TRBV7-6	NA	TGTGCCAGCAGCTTATTGGGCCCGGCGGCAGATACGCAGTATTTT	CASSLLGPAADTQYF
TRBJ1-5	NA	TRBV30	NA	TGTGCCTGGAGTAGTGGTCGCGTCAATCAGCCCCAGCATTTT	CAWSSGRVNQPQHF
TRBJ2-2	NA	TRBV2	NA	TGTGCCGGCTCCACCGGGGCCGGGGAGCTGTTTTTT	CAGSTGAGELFF
TRBJ1-2	NA	TRBV3-1	NA	TGTGCCAGCAGCCATGAGGACAGAGCAACCCTCTATGGCTACACCTTC	CASSHEDRATLYGYTF
TRBJ2-2	many	TRBV5-1	NA	TGCGCCAGCAGCCAGGGAATTACGAACACCGGGGAGCTGTTTTTT	CASSQGITNTGELFF
TRBJ2-2	few	TRBV12-3/TRBV12-4	TRBD2	TGTGCCAGCAGTTCCAGGGAGGGCGGGGAGCTGTTTTTT	CASSSREGGELFF
TRBJ2-2	few	TRBV7-9	TRBD1	TGTGCCAGCAGCCCGTCGGGACAGGGGATCACCGGGGAGCTGTTTTTT	CASSPSGQGITGELFF
TRBJ2-5	few	TRBV5-1	TRBD1	TGCGCCAGCAGCATCTACAGGGGGCGAGTACAAGAGACCCAGTACTTC	CASSIYRGRVQETQYF
TRBJ2-3	NA	TRBV4-2	TRBD2	TGTGCCAGCAGCCAAGGCCCGGGAGGGGCAGATACGCAGTATTTT	CASSQGPGGADTQYF
TRBJ1-1	NA	TRBV6-5	NA	TGTGCCAGCAGATCTGGCTCCTTACCAGAAAACACTGGAGCTTTCTTT	CASRSGSLPENTGAFF
TRBJ2-1	few	TRBV5-5	TRBD1	TGTGCCAGCAGCTTGGTTGGCCGAGACAGGGGGCTTGTCGAGCAGTTCTTC	CASSLVGRDRGLVEQFF
TRBJ2-7	NA	TRBV5-1	NA	TGCGCCAGCAGCTTTACAGGCCTGGCCTACGAGCAGTACTTC	CASSFTGLAYEQYF
TRBJ2-2	NA	TRBV7-9	NA	TGTGCCAGCCGAACCACCCCGGGACATAGGAACACCGGGGAGCTGTTTTTT	CASRTTPGHRNTGELFF
TRBJ1-5	NA	TRBV7-2	TRBD1	TGTGCCAGCAGCTTGGGACAGTATAGCAATCAGCCCCAGCATTTT	CASSLGQYSNQPQHF
TRBJ2-7	NA	TRBV6-5	TRBD1	TGTGCCAGCAGTTACCACGGGACAGGGGTGGGCTACGAGCAGTACTTC	CASSYHGTGVGYEQYF